This entry describes one TCR beta chain. This specimen belongs to a study of blood T cell repertoires in COVID-19. Study processing details: Cell counts per sample came from amplifying reference gene primers. The repertoire was sequenced with immunoSEQ multiplex PCR; TCRdb's copy has only in-frame clones and lacks some. V and J calls and clone size come straight from that table; D and trimming were deduced from the DNA. The repertoire holds more than 150,000 clones, around 85% seen once, with roughly 12% in the top ten. Germline V gene sequence: CDR1 SQVTM, CDR2 ANQGSEA. V shed 5 bases and J shed 4 bases, with 21 bases lying between them. The CDR3 loop spans 16 amino acids.

The sequence was collected from a man aged 50 to 59 who had recovered from COVID-19. Input material: peripheral blood. The rearrangement joins TRBV29-1 to TRBJ2-1, with TRBD1 as a possible D gene (6 bases). The DNA for the CDR3 is TGCAGCGTTTATTTCTTGGTCGGGACAACATACAATGAGCAGTTCTTC. This translates into CSVYFLVGTTYNEQFF.